Given below is one TCR beta chain in context. Using immunoSEQ multiplex PCR, the repertoire was profiled, and TCRdb retains in-frame clones only, with some absent. Found here are hundreds of thousands of clones, 85% to 90% of them singletons; the top ten hold around 1.1%. This record comes from a study of blood T cell repertoires in COVID-19. The receptor was derived from a man aged 25 to 40 who had recovered from COVID-19. Specimen: PBMCs or T cells enriched from blood (not recorded which).

The CDR3 loop reads CAISEPGETQYF. The CDR3 region has the DNA TGTGCCATCAGTGAGCCCGGAGAGACCCAGTACTTC. This sequence joins TRBV10-3 and TRBJ2-5, with unresolved D. The CDR3 runs 12 residues. Germline assignment: CDR1 ENHRY and CDR2 SYGVKD. Trimming took 2 bases from V and 4 from J, leaving 5 bases between them.